The 24 T cell receptor beta chains given below trace back to one sample, sequenced in a study of blood T cell repertoires in COVID-19. TCRdb's copy holds only in-frame clones and misses some; the assay was immunoSEQ multiplex PCR. This sample has 150,000 or so clones, with 85% to 90% found just once. What was sequenced was peripheral blood. All receptors come from a man younger than 30 with COVID-19, enrolled during active disease.

This clone came up once. The chain combines TRBV11-1 with TRBJ2-3, with D perhaps matching TRBD2 (5 bases). Deletions cut 5 bases from V and 6 bases from J, with 9 bases between. Germline CDR1 and CDR2: SGHAT and FQDESV (reference sequence). CDR3 size: 12 residues. The CDR3 DNA follows: TGTGCCAGCAGCAATTCGGGGGATACGCAGTATTTT. It specifies CASSNSGDTQYF.

The chain couples TRBV24-1 to TRBJ2-7, with 10 positions matching TRBD1. This CDR3 has 14 residues. CDR1 is KGHDR, CDR2 SFDVKD, per germline. The junction had 4 bases not matched to a gene; V was cut back by 4 bases and J by 5 bases. The CDR3 nucleotides are TGTGCCACCAGTGACGGGACAGGGGCCGACGAGCAGTACTTC. This codes for CATSDGTGADEQYF.

The rearrangement uses TRBV7-9 and TRBJ1-1; D is uncertain. V lost 2 bases to trimming and J lost 1 base, with 8 bases between them. CDR1 is SEHNR, CDR2 FQNEAQ, per germline (reference sequence). CDR3 length: 14 residues. This CDR3 reads CASSLRRANTEAFF. The CDR3 DNA reads TGTGCCAGCAGCTTAAGGAGAGCGAACACTGAAGCTTTCTTT.

The CDR3, as DNA: TGTGCCAGCAGTTACGAGAGGAATCGCAATCAGCCCCAGCATTTT. Its translation: CASSYERNRNQPQHF. The chain carries TRBV6-2 or TRBV6-3 and TRBJ1-5; no reliable D call. V lost 2 bases and J 2 bases, leaving 10 bases between the germline ends. Germline lookup yields CDR1 MNHEY and CDR2 SVGEGT. The CDR3 sequence is 15 residues long.

V usage is TRBV11-2 and J usage is TRBJ1-6, with a tentative D call TRBD1 (5 bases). Trimming shortened V by 0 bases and J by 5 bases, and 17 bases separated the two germline ends. The CDR3 has 18 residues. Germline assignment: CDR1 SGHAT and CDR2 FQNNGV. CDR3 in amino acids: CASSLDLMAGKDNSPLHF. The DNA of the CDR3 is TGTGCCAGCAGCTTAGATCTGATGGCAGGGAAGGATAATTCACCCCTCCACTTT.

The V call is TRBV6-4, the J call TRBJ2-3, with D possibly being TRBD1 (6 bases). This CDR3 spans 16 amino acids. Deletions cut 0 bases from V and 4 bases from J, with 14 bases between. Germline CDR1 is MRHNA and CDR2 is SNTAGT. The CDR3 nucleotides read TGTGCCAGCAGTGACTCGGGTGAGACAGGCTCAGATACGCAGTATTTT. It encodes CASSDSGETGSDTQYF.

This clone came up a few times. V and J are TRBV7-9 and TRBJ2-1, with D perhaps matching TRBD1 (6 bases). CDR3 length: 14 residues. V lost 5 bases to trimming and J lost 1 base, with 9 bases between them. Germline assignment: CDR1 SEHNR and CDR2 FQNEAQ (reference sequence). The CDR3 coding sequence is TGTGCCAGCAGCGGGGACACGTCCTACAATGAGCAGTTCTTC. It encodes CASSGDTSYNEQFF.

The chain carries TRBV7-9 and TRBJ1-5, with a weak D call TRBD1 (5 bases). The CDR3 is made up of 12 amino acids. V was clipped by 7 bases and J by 7 bases, with 11 bases between them. Germline loops: CDR1 SEHNR, CDR2 FQNEAQ (reference sequence). The CDR3 DNA reads as TGTGCCAGCACTCGGGGGGACCAGCCCCAGCATTTT. As protein: CASTRGDQPQHF.

This chain connects TRBV7-6 to TRBJ2-3, with 7 nucleotides matching TRBD1. Germline CDR1 is SGHVS and CDR2 is FNYEAQ. The CDR3 contains 16 residues. With 1 base clipped from V and 3 bases from J, the junction kept 7 bases outside the gene matches. The CDR3 region is CASSLVARGSTDTQYF. The CDR3 region has the DNA TGTGCCAGCAGCTTAGTGGCCAGGGGGAGTACAGATACGCAGTATTTT. The variable domain in full, completed from reference TRBV7-6 and TRBJ2-3, reads GAGVSQSPRYKVTKRGQDVALRCDPISGHVSLYWYRQALGQGPEFLTYFNYEAQQDKSGLPNDRFSAERPEGSISTLTIQRTEQRDSAMYRCASSLVARGSTDTQYFGPGTRLTVL.

The V gene is TRBV6-5, the J gene TRBJ2-7, with TRBD1 matching over 9 bases. V trimming: 5 bases; J trimming: 1 base; junction bases outside the gene matches: 6. CDR3 length: 15 residues. Germline CDR1 MNHEY, CDR2 SVGAGI. The CDR3 reads CASSIQGAKSYEQYF. CDR3 nucleotide sequence: TGTGCCAGCAGTATACAGGGGGCGAAGTCCTACGAGCAGTACTTC.

This clone showed up just once. Germline and junction disagree at one end, which may indicate a read error. The chain couples TRBV29-1 to TRBJ1-4; D unresolved. CDR1 SQVTM and CDR2 ANQGSEA come from the germline V gene. This CDR3 contains 13 residues. CDR3 DNA sequence: TGCAGCGTTGAAGCCCGAGGTAATGAAAAACTGCTTTTT. Translating gives CSVEARGNEKLLF.

The genes are TRBV6-4 and TRBJ1-1; D is unclear. CDR3 size: 14 residues. The germline CDR1 and CDR2 sequences are MRHNA and SNTAGT. V lost 6 bases to trimming and J lost 0 bases, with 11 bases between them. CDR3 in amino acids: CASRDTDMNTEAFF. As DNA, the CDR3 is TGTGCCAGCAGGGATACAGATATGAACACTGAAGCTTTCTTT.

The genes are TRBV5-1 and TRBJ2-1; 9 positions agree with TRBD2. This CDR3 has 15 amino acids. Germline-derived CDR1 and CDR2 are SGHRS and YFSETQ. The V and J ends lost 0 bases and 5 bases, in that order; junction bases with no gene match: 3. The CDR3 coding sequence is TGCGCCAGCAGCTTGGATCTAGCGGGACACAATGAGCAGTTCTTC. Protein: CASSLDLAGHNEQFF.

This clone is a singleton in its sample. V and J are TRBV6-5 and TRBJ1-3; no reliable D call. This CDR3 comprises 11 residues. Germline CDR1 MNHEY, CDR2 SVGAGI. Deletions cut 9 bases from V and 3 bases from J, with 6 bases between. CDR3 nucleotide sequence: TGTGCCAGTTCAATTGGAAACACCATATATTTT. As protein: CASSIGNTIYF.

The rearrangement links TRBV27 to TRBJ1-6, with no clear D. Trimming removed 5 bases from V and 4 bases from J, with 6 bases in between. CDR1 is MNHEY and CDR2 is SMNVEV in the germline V gene (reference sequence). CDR3 length: 13 residues. The CDR3 DNA follows: TGTGCCAGCAGTCATCATTATAATTCACCCCTCCACTTT. It yields the protein CASSHHYNSPLHF.

The CDR3, as DNA: TGTGCCAGCAGCAGTCGAGAAAACAGGATAGAGACCCAGTACTTC. This encodes CASSSRENRIETQYF. This chain links TRBV28 with TRBJ2-5, with a possible D match to TRBD1 (5 bases). This CDR3 is 15 amino acids long. V lost 6 bases to trimming and J lost 4 bases, with 18 bases between them. Germline V gives CDR1 MDHEN, CDR2 SYDVKM.

The chain has TRBV28 and TRBJ1-6, with 8 nucleotides matching TRBD1. V lost 4 bases, J lost 5 bases, and 4 bases stayed unmatched. Looked up from germline, CDR1 is MDHEN and CDR2 is SYDVKM. There are 15 residues in the CDR3. The CDR3 DNA is TGTGCCAGCAGTTCGACAGGGGTGGATAATTCACCCCTCCACTTT. Translation: CASSSTGVDNSPLHF.

The chain recombines TRBV5-4 with TRBJ2-7; 7 nucleotides align to TRBD1. The V gene's germline CDR1 is SGHNT and CDR2 YYREEE (reference sequence). The CDR3 consists of 13 residues. The V segment lost 2 bases and the J segment 3 bases; nucleotides outside the gene matches: 2. CDR3 protein: CASSLRQGYEQYF. The DNA of the CDR3 is TGTGCCAGCAGCTTACGACAGGGCTACGAGCAGTACTTC.

The chain combines TRBV5-5 with TRBJ1-1; D is possibly TRBD1 (5 bases). V was cut by 1 base and J by 4 bases, with 11 bases left in between. From germline, CDR1 is SGHKS and CDR2 YYEKEE (reference sequence). The CDR3 loop spans 14 amino acids. The CDR3 bases are TGTGCCAGCAGCTTGACAGGTTTTTCCACTGAAGCTTTCTTT. Its translation is CASSLTGFSTEAFF.

The rearrangement joins TRBV11-2 to TRBJ2-5; 12 bases are shared with TRBD2. Germline trimming cut 0 bases from V and 7 bases from J; bases unmatched to any gene: 12. The CDR3 totals 18 residues. The germline CDR1 and CDR2 sequences are SGHAT and FQNNGV. The CDR3 sequence: CASSLDISTSGRVATQYF. CDR3 DNA: TGTGCCAGCAGCTTAGATATTTCGACTAGCGGGAGAGTGGCGACCCAGTACTTC.

The V and J genes are TRBV7-2 and TRBJ1-6; 9 positions match TRBD1. With V trimmed by 1 base and J by 2 bases, 6 bases remained unmatched. The CDR3 sequence is 18 residues long. The V gene's germline CDR1 is SGHTA and CDR2 FQGNSA. The DNA of the CDR3 is TGTGCCAGCAGCTTAGAGGGACAGGGTAGGACCTATAATTCACCCCTCCACTTT. This gives the protein CASSLEGQGRTYNSPLHF.

The chain employs TRBV7-9 and TRBJ1-2, with TRBD1 as a possible D gene (5 bases). The germline V gene encodes CDR1 SEHNR and CDR2 FQNEAQ (reference sequence). Trimming left V 5 bases short and J 7 bases short, with 14 bases between. The CDR3 totals 13 residues. CDR3 residues: CASSPWGEGGYTF. The CDR3 nucleotides read TGTGCCAGCAGCCCCTGGGGGGAAGGTGGCTACACCTTC.

The rearrangement links TRBV11-1 to TRBJ2-7, with TRBD1 identical over 10 bases. Trimming cost V 3 bases and J 3 bases; bases outside gene matches: 8. The CDR3 contains 16 residues. Germline CDR1 and CDR2: SGHAT and FQDESV (reference sequence). CDR3 DNA sequence: TGTGCCAGCAGCTTCGCATCCGGGACAGGGGTCTACGAGCAGTACTTC. The encoded protein is CASSFASGTGVYEQYF. Full variable domain (remainder filled in from reference TRBV11-1 and TRBJ2-7): EAEVAQSPRYKITEKSQAVAFWCDPISGHATLYWYRQILGQGPELLVQFQDESVVDDSQLPKDRFSAERLKGVDSTLKIQPAELGDSAMYLCASSFASGTGVYEQYFGPGTRLTVT.

This clone was found a few times. The rearrangement links TRBV19 to TRBJ1-2; D not certain. The length of the CDR3 is 14 residues. V lost 3 bases to trimming and J lost 1 base, with 9 bases between them. Germline CDR1 is LNHDA and CDR2 is SQIVND (reference sequence). The CDR3 region has the DNA TGTGCCAGTAGTATCGCTCGGGGTAACTATGGCTACACCTTC. Protein: CASSIARGNYGYTF.